This is a list of T cell receptor beta chains from one sample in a study of T cells in Graves' hyperthyroidism and ophthalmopathy. TCRdb used MiXCR to reprocess the multiplex PCR reads, holding one entry per CDR3 protein. The table lists about 570,000 distinct CDR3 sequences, 46% of them singletons, with over 15% in the top ten. Sequencing was performed on peripheral blood or thyroid tissue (not recorded which). The receptors here all came from an adult woman with Graves' disease, either hyperthyroidism or ophthalmopathy (not recorded which). Both conserved end residues are part of each CDR3. Only part of the rows carry a size: once, few, many, or a class if the clone is expanded.

v_call	clone_size	j_call	cdr3_aa
TRBV5-1	NA	TRBJ2-7	CASSLSGTVGYEQYF
TRBV5-5	NA	TRBJ1-1	CASSLLDRRNTEAFF
TRBV20-1	NA	TRBJ1-2	CSAFQGSGNTF
TRBV5-1	few	TRBJ2-3	CASTQGSQGDTQYF
TRBV20-1	many	TRBJ2-7	CSGGHSYEQYF
TRBV12-3/TRBV12-4	once	TRBJ1-5	CNTCGARWVEPQHF
TRBV7-2	NA	TRBJ1-2	CASSLTQVNYGYTF
TRBV7-9	NA	TRBJ1-2	CASSSQGGIAQPQPTNYGYTF
TRBV15	many	TRBJ1-6	CATSTSSYNSPLHF
TRBV5-6	few	TRBJ2-2	CASSLARYRVGAGELFF
TRBV7-8	NA	TRBJ1-2	CASSFTSNGYTF
TRBV11-2	NA	TRBJ2-7	CASSRNRAGEQYF
TRBV5-1	NA	TRBJ2-7	CASSLASWDRASYEQYF
TRBV28	many	TRBJ1-5	CASSLSVSGESQPQHF
TRBV24-1	NA	TRBJ2-1	CATSVGSGRAEFF
TRBV10-3	NA	TRBJ2-5	CAPNPGPRRIASETQYF
TRBV20-1	NA	TRBJ1-2	CSARVTGQGFGHNGYTF
TRBV5-1	NA	TRBJ1-1	CASSLTRDSPNTEAFF
TRBV5-4	NA	TRBJ1-2	CASSSPPGQGNRGYTF
TRBV10-3	NA	TRBJ1-2	CAISDNRGVEDGYTF
TRBV7-9	NA	TRBJ2-7	CASRILAGVYEQYF
TRBV29-1	many	TRBJ1-1	CSVGSRGPLKTEAFF
TRBV28	NA	TRBJ1-3	CASSPIRPSSGNTIYF
TRBV7-8	many	TRBJ1-5	CASSLGRGINQPQHF
TRBV12-3/TRBV12-4	few	TRBJ2-7	CASTPRGTGFREQYF
TRBV7-9	NA	TRBJ2-6	CASSPDRDSGANVLTF
TRBV9	NA	TRBJ2-3	CASSVGRGGGAEDTQYF
TRBV15	NA	TRBJ1-4	CATSRIAGQGSGKLFF
TRBV7-2	NA	TRBJ1-6	CASSLVGDSPLHF
TRBV20-1	many	TRBJ2-7	CSAREGGSGYEQYF
TRBV2	NA	TRBJ1-1	CASTQGVDAEAFF
TRBV7-8	NA	TRBJ1-1	CASSYSGNTEAFF
TRBV5-1	many	TRBJ1-1	CASSPGAGVGTEAFF
TRBV11-3	many	TRBJ2-7	CASSSPNKGLYEQYF
TRBV28	NA	TRBJ1-4	CASSLGTVPEKLFF
TRBV7-8	many	TRBJ2-7	CASSLAGLGAYEQYF
TRBV9	many	TRBJ2-7	CASSVAASLMGEQYF
TRBV28	few	TRBJ2-5	CASSTYSGAKTQYF
TRBV7-8	NA	TRBJ1-2	CTSSLGQGYYGYTF
TRBV5-5	NA	TRBJ2-5	CASSLDRGQTQYF